The 22 T cell receptor beta chains below come from one sample, sequenced in a study of cytomegalovirus exposure and HLA in healthy donors. Primers included in the PCR were 60 Vbeta and 13 Jbeta primers. Profiling relied on immunoSEQ multiplex PCR, and the TCRdb table lists in-frame clones only, not all of them. The sample includes approximately 150,000 clones, 50% to 75% of them seen just once. The sample comprised PBMCs. Every receptor here comes from a woman aged 55-70 years in good health and CMV-seropositive.

The V and J genes are TRBV5-4 and TRBJ2-7, with TRBD2 matching over 9 bases. The CDR3 spans 11 residues. J gave up 6 bases and V 5 bases, and 0 bases lay outside the gene matches. The germline gives CDR1 SGHNT, CDR2 YYREEE (reference sequence). CDR3 in DNA: TGTGCCAGCAGTAGCGGGAGCGAGCAGTACTTC. Its translation is CASSSGSEQYF.

The rearrangement joins TRBV18 to TRBJ2-3, with a weak D call TRBD2 (5 bases). Trimming removed 6 bases at V and 5 bases at J, with 21 bases between. This CDR3 region has 16 residues. Germline V gene sequence: CDR1 KGHSH, CDR2 LQKENI. DNA for the CDR3: TGTGCCAGCTCCCATGATGAGGGCGCCGCCCTAGATACGCAGTATTTT. This encodes CASSHDEGAALDTQYF. Based on the CDR3 plus reference TRBV18 and TRBJ2-3, the full variable domain is NAGVMQNPRHLVRRRGQEARLRCSPMKGHSHVYWYRQLPEEGLKFMVYLQKENIIDESGMPKERFSAEFPKEGPSILRIQQVVRGDSAAYFCASSHDEGAALDTQYFGPGTRLTVL.

This clone was found a few times. This chain links TRBV7-8 with TRBJ2-1; 9 bases line up with TRBD2. Germline assignment: CDR1 SGHVS and CDR2 FQNEAQ. This CDR3 is built from 16 residues. J lost 6 bases, V lost 2 bases, and 8 bases had no gene match. CDR3 loop: CASSLTQTSGFNEQFF. CDR3 coding DNA: TGTGCCAGCAGCTTAACCCAGACTAGCGGTTTCAATGAGCAGTTCTTC.

The CDR3 reads CASSPSFGDYGYTF. CDR3 DNA sequence: TGCGCCAGCAGCCCTTCGTTCGGGGACTATGGCTACACCTTC. The chain has TRBV4-1 and TRBJ1-2; D is unclear. The germline V gene has CDR1 MGHRA and CDR2 YSYEKL. The CDR3 contains 14 residues. V lost 4 bases and J lost 3, with 12 bases in between.

This clone was seen more than once but under ten times. The V call is TRBV28, the J call TRBJ2-7, with 7 bases matching TRBD1. There are 17 residues in the CDR3. V lost 1 base to trimming and J lost 12 bases; unmatched junction nucleotides: 21. Germline V gene sequence: CDR1 MDHEN, CDR2 SYDVKM. The CDR3 here is CASSLFMAGTVPAVAYF. In nucleotides, the CDR3 is TGTGCCAGCAGTTTATTCATGGCCGGGACAGTCCCGGCTGTTGCGTACTTC. The variable domain in full, completed from reference TRBV28 and TRBJ2-7, reads DVKVTQSSRYLVKRTGEKVFLECVQDMDHENMFWYRQDPGLGLRLIYFSYDVKMKEKGDIPEGYSVSREKKERFSLILESASTNQTSMYLCASSLFMAGTVPAVAYFGPGTRLTVT.

The chain is built from TRBV4-1 and TRBJ2-1, with D perhaps matching TRBD2 (6 bases). Per the germline V gene, CDR1 is MGHRA and CDR2 is YSYEKL. V lost 4 bases and J lost 3, with 7 bases in between. There are 13 residues in the CDR3. This CDR3 is CASSRDFYNEQFF. The CDR3 DNA is TGCGCCAGCAGCCGGGACTTCTACAATGAGCAGTTCTTC.

The rearrangement uses TRBV28 and TRBJ2-1, with 12 bases that match TRBD2. This CDR3 is built from 17 residues. V lost 1 base, J lost 3 bases, and 4 bases stayed unmatched. Germline CDR1 and CDR2: MDHEN and SYDVKM. The chain's CDR3 is CASSLSLAGGVYNEQFF. The CDR3 DNA reads as TGTGCCAGCAGTTTATCCCTAGCGGGAGGGGTCTACAATGAGCAGTTCTTC.

The chain has TRBV6-4 and TRBJ1-5; D remains ambiguous. Germline values: CDR1 MRHNA, CDR2 SNTAGT. The V gene lost 7 bases and the J gene lost 2 bases, with 6 bases spanning the gap. CDR3 length: 12 residues. This CDR3 is CASITGNQPQHF. CDR3 in DNA: TGTGCCAGCATAACAGGCAATCAGCCCCAGCATTTT.

The chain has TRBV28 and TRBJ1-2; D gene unclear. CDR3 length equals 12 residues. In germline, CDR1 is MDHEN, CDR2 SYDVKM. V dropped 5 bases and J dropped 7 bases, with 11 bases sitting between them. CDR3 amino acids: CASSGRPGGYTF. CDR3 in DNA: TGTGCCAGCAGTGGGCGTCCCGGTGGCTACACCTTC.

J is TRBJ2-1 and V is TRBV25-1, with TRBD2 identical over 11 bases. The CDR3 extends over 17 amino acids. CDR1 is MGHDK, CDR2 SYGVNS, per germline. J was trimmed by 7 bases and V by 3 bases; bases with no gene match: 11. The CDR3: CASSESELAGVSNEQFF. CDR3 nucleotides: TGTGCCAGCAGTGAGTCCGAACTAGCGGGAGTCTCTAATGAGCAGTTCTTC.

The chain carries TRBV4-3 and TRBJ2-7; D perhaps matches TRBD1 (6 bases). The CDR3 loop spans 15 amino acids. V was trimmed by 0 bases and J by 6 bases, leaving 15 bases between them. Germline V gene sequence: CDR1 LGHNA, CDR2 YSLEER. Here the CDR3 DNA reads TGCGCCAGCAGCCAAGAGCACAGGGCTGGAGGCGAGCAGTACTTC. This codes for CASSQEHRAGGEQYF.

The chain joins TRBV9 to TRBJ2-7, with 7 nucleotides matching TRBD1. In germline, CDR1 is SGDLS, CDR2 YYNGEE. CDR3 length equals 13 residues. J lost 7 bases, V lost 3 bases, and 7 bases had no gene match. CDR3 protein: CASSGTGLGEQYF. The CDR3 DNA reads TGTGCCAGCAGCGGGACAGGATTAGGGGAGCAGTACTTC.

CDR3 sequence (DNA): TGTGCCAGCAGGGCGGGCACCGGGACAGGGGGCGCAGGGACTGAAGCTTTCTTT. Residues: CASRAGTGTGGAGTEAFF. This chain links TRBV27 with TRBJ1-1, with 12 bases matching TRBD1. The CDR3 contains 18 residues. CDR1 and CDR2 (germline): MNHEY, SMNVEV (reference sequence). With 6 bases clipped from V and 5 bases from J, the junction kept 16 bases outside the gene matches.

The gene calls are TRBV18 and TRBJ2-1; 7 bases map to TRBD2. V lost 2 bases, J lost 9 bases, and 7 bases stayed unmatched. Germline CDR1 KGHSH, CDR2 LQKENI. The CDR3 is made up of 14 amino acids. Here the CDR3 DNA reads TGTGCCAGCTCACCAGTCAGGTCTAGCGGTGAGCAGTTCTTC. It encodes CASSPVRSSGEQFF.

This sequence joins TRBV11-3 and TRBJ2-2, with 10 nucleotides matching TRBD2. Germline CDR1 SGHNT, CDR2 YENEEA. CDR3 length: 17 amino acids. J was trimmed by 1 base and V by 3 bases; bases with no gene match: 5. CDR3 residues: CASSFETSGENTGELFF. The DNA for the CDR3 is TGTGCCAGCAGCTTCGAAACTAGCGGGGAGAACACCGGGGAGCTGTTTTTT.

V usage is TRBV11-3 and J usage is TRBJ2-1; a possible D gene is TRBD2 (5 bases). V lost 1 base and J lost 0, with 7 bases in between. The germline V gene encodes CDR1 SGHNT and CDR2 YENEEA. CDR3 length: 15 amino acids. DNA of the CDR3: TGTGCCAGCAGCTTAGGGAGGTCCTCCTACAATGAGCAGTTCTTC. Translation gives CASSLGRSSYNEQFF. The entire variable domain, with the rest obtained from reference TRBV11-3 and TRBJ2-1, is as follows: EAGVVQSPRYKIIEKKQPVAFWCNPISGHNTLYWYLQNLGQGPELLIRYENEEAVDDSQLPKDRFSAERLKGVDSTLKIQPAELGDSAVYLCASSLGRSSYNEQFFGPGTRLTVL.

The V call is TRBV15, the J call TRBJ2-3; D is ambiguous. This CDR3 has 14 amino acids. In germline, CDR1 is LNHNV, CDR2 YYDKDF (reference sequence). V dropped 3 bases and J dropped 3 bases, with 10 bases sitting between them. The CDR3 loop reads CATSRPPVTDTQYF. CDR3 bases: TGTGCCACCAGCAGGCCCCCAGTGACAGATACGCAGTATTTT.

The chain combines TRBV29-1 with TRBJ2-1; D possibly corresponds to TRBD1 (5 bases). Germline loops: CDR1 SQVTM, CDR2 ANQGSEA. The V gene lost 7 bases and the J gene lost 0 bases, with 7 bases spanning the gap. CDR3 length: 12 amino acids. The CDR3 reads CSADSSYNEQFF. CDR3 DNA: TGCAGCGCTGACAGCTCCTACAATGAGCAGTTCTTC.

This clone has more than one count but fewer than ten. This chain links TRBV28 with TRBJ2-1; 13 bases map to TRBD2. CDR3 length: 15 residues. Germline CDR1 MDHEN, CDR2 SYDVKM. After removal of 4 bases from V and 8 bases from J, the junction contained 5 bases not matched to a gene. CDR3 residues: CASSSRTSGSDEQFF. CDR3 nucleotide sequence: TGTGCCAGCAGTTCGCGGACTAGCGGGAGCGATGAGCAGTTCTTC.

A few counts support this clone. An end of the junction does not agree with germline; a read error may underlie this. V usage is TRBV6-5 and J usage is TRBJ2-1, with 12 bases fitting TRBD2. This CDR3 comprises 15 residues. The germline gives CDR1 MNHEY, CDR2 SVGAGI. The CDR3 loop reads CASNKLAGGYDEQFF. The CDR3 bases are TGTGCCAGCAACAAACTAGCGGGAGGCTACGATGAGCAGTTCTTC.

This sequence joins TRBV7-3 and TRBJ1-5; a possible D gene is TRBD1 (5 bases). This CDR3 has 14 residues. V was cut by 5 bases and J by 0 bases, with 8 bases left in between. Germline CDR1 is SGHTA and CDR2 is FQGTGA. DNA of the CDR3: TGTGCCAGCAGCACCGACAGTAGCAATCAGCCCCAGCATTTT. Translating it yields CASSTDSSNQPQHF.

The gene calls are TRBV5-1 and TRBJ1-2; 10 bases fit TRBD1. V was clipped by 4 bases and J by 6 bases; unmatched bases: 6. This CDR3 is built from 14 residues. From germline, CDR1 is SGHRS and CDR2 YFSETQ. The CDR3 region is CASSRDRGYDGYTF. DNA of the CDR3: TGCGCCAGCAGCCGGGACAGGGGCTATGATGGCTACACCTTC.